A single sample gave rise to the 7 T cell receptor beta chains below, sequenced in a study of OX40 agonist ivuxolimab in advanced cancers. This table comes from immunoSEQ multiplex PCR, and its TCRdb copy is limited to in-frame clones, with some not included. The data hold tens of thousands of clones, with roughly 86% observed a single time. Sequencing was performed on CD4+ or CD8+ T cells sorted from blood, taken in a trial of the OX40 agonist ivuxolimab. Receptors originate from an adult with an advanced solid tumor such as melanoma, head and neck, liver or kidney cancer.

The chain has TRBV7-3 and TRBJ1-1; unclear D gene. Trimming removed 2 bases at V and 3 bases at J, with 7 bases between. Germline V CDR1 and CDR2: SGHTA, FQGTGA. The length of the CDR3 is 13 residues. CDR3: CASSLFGDTEAFF. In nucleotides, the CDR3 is TGTGCCAGCAGCTTATTTGGGGACACTGAAGCTTTCTTT.

CDR3 nucleotides: TGTGCCAGCAGTTACAACAGGGTCGCTGAAGCTTTCTTT. Amino acid sequence: CASSYNRVAEAFF. V usage is TRBV6-5 and J usage is TRBJ1-1; possible D gene TRBD1, 6 bases. The CDR3 sequence is 13 residues long. V lost 2 bases, J lost 6 bases, and 10 bases lay in between. Germline CDR1 is MNHEY and CDR2 is SVGAGI.

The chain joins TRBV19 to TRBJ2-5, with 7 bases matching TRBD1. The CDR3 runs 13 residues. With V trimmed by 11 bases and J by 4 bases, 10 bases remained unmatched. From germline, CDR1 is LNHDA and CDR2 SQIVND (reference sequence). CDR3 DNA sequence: TGTGCCGGAACCGGGACAGTAACAGAGACCCAGTACTTC. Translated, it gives CAGTGTVTETQYF.

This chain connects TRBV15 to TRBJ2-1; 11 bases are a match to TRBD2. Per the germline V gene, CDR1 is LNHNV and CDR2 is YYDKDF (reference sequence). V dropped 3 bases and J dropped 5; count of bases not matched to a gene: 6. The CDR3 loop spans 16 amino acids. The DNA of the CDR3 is TGTGCCACCAGCAGCCCTAGCGGGGGGATACACAATGAGCAGTTCTTC. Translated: CATSSPSGGIHNEQFF.

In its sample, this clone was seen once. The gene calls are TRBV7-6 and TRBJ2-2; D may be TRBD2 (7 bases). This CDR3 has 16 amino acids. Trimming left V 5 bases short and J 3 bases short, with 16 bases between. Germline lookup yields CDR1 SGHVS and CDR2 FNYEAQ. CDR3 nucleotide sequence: TGTGCCAGCAGCCCAAACATGGGGGGGCACACCGGGGAGCTGTTTTTT. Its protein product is CASSPNMGGHTGELFF.

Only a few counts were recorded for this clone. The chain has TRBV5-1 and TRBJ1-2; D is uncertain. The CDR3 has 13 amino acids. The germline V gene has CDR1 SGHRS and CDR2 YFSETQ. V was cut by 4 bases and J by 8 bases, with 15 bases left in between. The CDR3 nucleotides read TGCGCCAGCAGCCCCGGGGAAACGTTAGGCTACACCTTC. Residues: CASSPGETLGYTF.

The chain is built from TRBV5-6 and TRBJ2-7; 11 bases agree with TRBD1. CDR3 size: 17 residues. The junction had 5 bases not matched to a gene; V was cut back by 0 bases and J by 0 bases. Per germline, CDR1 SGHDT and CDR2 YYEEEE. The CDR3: CASSLGTGGLSSYEQYF. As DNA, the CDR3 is TGTGCCAGCAGCTTGGGGACAGGGGGCTTAAGCTCCTACGAGCAGTACTTC.